This T cell receptor (beta chain) was retrieved from a study of post-analysis software for immune sequencing data. Overall study: Included among the disease courses, which were recorded for the cohort, were relapsing-remitting, secondary progressive and progressive-relapsing multiple sclerosis. Points from the study as a whole: Compared with controls, patients had more of about five TRBV segments, including TRBV5-6, TRBV5-1 and TRBV20-1.

Only a few counts were recorded for this clonotype. Its specificity is unknown. CDR3 length equals 14 residues. Per the germline V gene, CDR1 is SGHRS and CDR2 is YFSETQ. V was shortened by 3 bases and J by 1 base, with 10 bases between the two germline ends. TCR beta cDNA libraries had unique molecular identifiers. TCRdb analysed the PCR reads with MiXCR anew, one entry per CDR3 protein. The repertoire includes about 820,000 distinct CDR3 sequences, roughly half of them detected once, and roughly 4.4% sits in the top ten. This sequence originates from a girl under 18 with multiple sclerosis. The sequenced sample consisted of blood. The chain links TRBV5-1 to TRBJ1-1; tentative D call: TRBD1 (5 bases). The CDR3 DNA reads TGCGCCAGCAGCTCCGGGGACGGGAACACTGAAGCTTTCTTT. Encoded protein: CASSSGDGNTEAFF.